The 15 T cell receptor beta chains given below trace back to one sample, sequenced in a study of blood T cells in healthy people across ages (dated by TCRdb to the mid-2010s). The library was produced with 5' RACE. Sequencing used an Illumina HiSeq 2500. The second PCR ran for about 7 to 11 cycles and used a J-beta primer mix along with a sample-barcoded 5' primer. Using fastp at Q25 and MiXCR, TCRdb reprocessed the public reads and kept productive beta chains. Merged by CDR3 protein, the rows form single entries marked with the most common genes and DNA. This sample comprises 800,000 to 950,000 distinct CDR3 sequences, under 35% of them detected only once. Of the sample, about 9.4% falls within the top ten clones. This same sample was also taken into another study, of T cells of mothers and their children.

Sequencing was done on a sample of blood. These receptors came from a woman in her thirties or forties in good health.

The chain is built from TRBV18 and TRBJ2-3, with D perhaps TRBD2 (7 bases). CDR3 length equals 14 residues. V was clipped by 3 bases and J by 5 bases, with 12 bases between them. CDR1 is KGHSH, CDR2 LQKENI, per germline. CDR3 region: CASSPLRGGDTQYF. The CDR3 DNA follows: TGTGCCAGCTCACCCCTGAGGGGGGGAGATACGCAGTATTTT.

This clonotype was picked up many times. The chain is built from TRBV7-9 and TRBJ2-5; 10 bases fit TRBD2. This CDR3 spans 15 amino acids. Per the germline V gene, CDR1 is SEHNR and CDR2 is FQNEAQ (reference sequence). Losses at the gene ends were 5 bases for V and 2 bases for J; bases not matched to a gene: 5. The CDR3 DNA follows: TGTGCCAGCAGCAGGACTAGCGGTTTACAAGAGACCCAGTACTTC. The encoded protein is CASSRTSGLQETQYF.

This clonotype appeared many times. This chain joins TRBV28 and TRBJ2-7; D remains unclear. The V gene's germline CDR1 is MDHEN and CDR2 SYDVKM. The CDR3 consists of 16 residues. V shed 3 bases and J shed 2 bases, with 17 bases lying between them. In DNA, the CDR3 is TGTGCCAGCAGTTTTACGGGCCGAAAATTGACCTACGAGCAGTACTTC. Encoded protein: CASSFTGRKLTYEQYF.

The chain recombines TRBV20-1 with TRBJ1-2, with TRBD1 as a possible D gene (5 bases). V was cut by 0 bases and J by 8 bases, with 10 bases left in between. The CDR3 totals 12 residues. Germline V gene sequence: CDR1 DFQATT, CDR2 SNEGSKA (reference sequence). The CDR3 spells CSARDPGLGYTF. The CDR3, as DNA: TGCAGTGCTAGAGATCCAGGGTTGGGCTACACCTTC.

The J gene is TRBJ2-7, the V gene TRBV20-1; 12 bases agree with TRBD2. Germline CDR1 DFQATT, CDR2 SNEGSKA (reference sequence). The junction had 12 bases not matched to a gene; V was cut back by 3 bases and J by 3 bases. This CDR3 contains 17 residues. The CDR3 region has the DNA TGCAGTGCTAGCCCAGTCAGCCTAGCGGGGGGGCTCTACGAGCAGTACTTC. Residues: CSASPVSLAGGLYEQYF.

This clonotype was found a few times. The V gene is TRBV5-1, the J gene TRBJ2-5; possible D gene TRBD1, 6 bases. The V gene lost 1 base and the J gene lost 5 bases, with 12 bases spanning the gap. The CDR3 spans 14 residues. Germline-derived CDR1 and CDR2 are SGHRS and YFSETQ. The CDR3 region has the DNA TGCGCCAGCAGCTTGCAGGGGCCCGCGGAGACCCAGTACTTC. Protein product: CASSLQGPAETQYF.

CDR3 loop: CATVRDHQYEQYF. CDR3 sequence (DNA): TGTGCCACCGTACGGGACCATCAATACGAGCAGTACTTC. The chain recombines TRBV6-2 or TRBV6-3 with TRBJ2-7; either TRBD1 or TRBD2 may fit D (5 bases each). Per the germline V gene, CDR1 is MNHEY and CDR2 is SVGEGT. With 10 bases removed from V and 4 bases from J, the gap between germline ends came to 17 bases. The CDR3 sequence is 13 residues long.

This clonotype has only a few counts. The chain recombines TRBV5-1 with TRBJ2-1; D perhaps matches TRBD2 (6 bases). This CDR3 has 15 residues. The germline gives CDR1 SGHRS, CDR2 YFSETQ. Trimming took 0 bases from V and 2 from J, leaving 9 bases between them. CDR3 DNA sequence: TGCGCCAGCAGCTTGGAGGTAGCGGCCTACAATGAGCAGTTCTTC. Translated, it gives CASSLEVAAYNEQFF. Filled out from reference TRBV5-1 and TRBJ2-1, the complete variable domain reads KAGVTQTPRYLIKTRGQQVTLSCSPISGHRSVSWYQQTPGQGLQFLFEYFSETQRNKGNFPGRFSGRQFSNSRSEMNVSTLELGDSALYLCASSLEVAAYNEQFFGPGTRLTVL.

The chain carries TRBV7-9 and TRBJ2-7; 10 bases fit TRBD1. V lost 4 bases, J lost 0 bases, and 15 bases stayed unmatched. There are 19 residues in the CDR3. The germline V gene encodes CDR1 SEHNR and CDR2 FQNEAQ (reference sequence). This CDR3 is CASSSNHRRTGGNSYEQYF. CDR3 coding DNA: TGTGCCAGCAGCTCAAATCATAGGAGGACAGGGGGGAACTCCTACGAGCAGTACTTC.

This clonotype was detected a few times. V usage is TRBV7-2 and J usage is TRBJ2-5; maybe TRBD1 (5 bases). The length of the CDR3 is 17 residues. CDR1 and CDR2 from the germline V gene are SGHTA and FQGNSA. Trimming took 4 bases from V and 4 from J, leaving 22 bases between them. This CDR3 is CASSYIPGPKGLETQYF. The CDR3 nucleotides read TGTGCCAGCAGCTACATCCCGGGCCCCAAGGGGTTAGAGACCCAGTACTTC.

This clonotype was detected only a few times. CDR3 bases: TGTGCCAGCAGTTTATTCGGGGGATACTATGGCTACACCTTC. Its protein product is CASSLFGGYYGYTF. J is TRBJ1-2 and V is TRBV27, with D perhaps matching TRBD1 (5 bases). V lost 1 base to trimming and J lost 3 bases, with 9 bases between them. Germline V gene sequence: CDR1 MNHEY, CDR2 SMNVEV (reference sequence). The CDR3 is made up of 14 amino acids.

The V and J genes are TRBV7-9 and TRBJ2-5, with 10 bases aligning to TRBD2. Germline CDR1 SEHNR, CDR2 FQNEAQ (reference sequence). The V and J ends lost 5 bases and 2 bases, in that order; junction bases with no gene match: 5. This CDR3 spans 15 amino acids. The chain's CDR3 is CASSQVAGGQETQYF. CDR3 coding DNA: TGTGCCAGCAGCCAAGTAGCGGGGGGTCAAGAGACCCAGTACTTC.

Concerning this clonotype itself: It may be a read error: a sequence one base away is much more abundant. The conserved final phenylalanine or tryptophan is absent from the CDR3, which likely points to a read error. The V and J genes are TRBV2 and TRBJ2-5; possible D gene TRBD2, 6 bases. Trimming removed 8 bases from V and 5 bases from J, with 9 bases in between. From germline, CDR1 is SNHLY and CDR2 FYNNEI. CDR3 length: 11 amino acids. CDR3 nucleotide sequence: TGTGCCAGCGGAGGGTACGAGACCCAGTACTGC. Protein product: CASGGYETQYC.

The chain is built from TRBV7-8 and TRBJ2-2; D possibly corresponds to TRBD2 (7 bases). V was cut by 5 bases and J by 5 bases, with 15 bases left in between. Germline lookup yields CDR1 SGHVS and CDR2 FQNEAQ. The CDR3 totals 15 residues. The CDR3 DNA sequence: TGTGCCAGCAGCGGAGGGGGGGGAGGGACCGGGGAGCTGTTTTTT. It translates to CASSGGGGGTGELFF.

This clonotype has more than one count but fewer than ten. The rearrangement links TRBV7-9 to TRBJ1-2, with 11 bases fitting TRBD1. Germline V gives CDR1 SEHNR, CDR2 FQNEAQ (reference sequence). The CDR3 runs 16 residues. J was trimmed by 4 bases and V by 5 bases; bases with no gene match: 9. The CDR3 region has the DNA TGTGCCAGCAGCCCCCCGGACAGGGGGCAGAGCTATGGCTACACCTTC. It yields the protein CASSPPDRGQSYGYTF.